This TCR beta chain was captured in a study of technical replicates of blood from a handful of donors. Germline CDR1 and CDR2: LNHNV and YYDKDF (reference sequence). This CDR3 spans 14 amino acids. The V end was cut by 1 base, the J end by 1 base, with 7 bases between. Sequenced by immunoSEQ multiplex PCR; TCRdb stores in-frame clones only, minus some. The sample consists of under 95,000 clones, approximately 94% of them appearing once. The source material was T cells isolated from PBMCs. The sequence was obtained from a human donor in good health. The genes are TRBV15 and TRBJ2-5; D not resolved. The CDR3 is CATSRVPSQETQYF. The CDR3 nucleotides read TGTGCCACCAGCAGAGTTCCATCCCAAGAGACCCAGTACTTC.